The 21 T cell receptor beta chains presented below share a single source sample, sequenced in a study of blood T cell repertoires in COVID-19. Generated by immunoSEQ multiplex PCR, the TCRdb table keeps only in-frame clones and is missing some. Of about 350,000 clones in the sample, about 89% were seen once. The sample consisted of peripheral blood. These receptors came from a woman aged 45-59 years with COVID-19, enrolled during active disease.

This rearrangement joins TRBV19 to TRBJ2-6; 9 nucleotides line up with TRBD1. This CDR3 spans 19 amino acids. Per the germline V gene, CDR1 is LNHDA and CDR2 is SQIVND (reference sequence). Trimming cost V 3 bases and J 3 bases; bases outside gene matches: 12. Here the CDR3 DNA reads TGTGCCAGTAGTATCCGGGCGAGACAGGGGGTTTTTGGGGCCAACGTCCTGACTTTC. This translates into CASSIRARQGVFGANVLTF.

This clone was counted a single time. The rearrangement joins TRBV2 to TRBJ1-5, with TRBD1 matching 7 bases. With 4 bases clipped from V and 3 bases from J, the junction kept 9 bases outside the gene matches. The CDR3 is made up of 16 amino acids. Germline V gene sequence: CDR1 SNHLY, CDR2 FYNNEI. The CDR3 DNA sequence: TGTGCCAGCAGTGCTTCCTTGGGACAGAACAATCAGCCCCAGCATTTT. Its translation: CASSASLGQNNQPQHF.

This chain links TRBV5-4 with TRBJ2-1; 8 positions match TRBD2. The CDR3 sequence is 16 residues long. The germline CDR1 and CDR2 sequences are SGHNT and YYREEE (reference sequence). Trimming cost V 4 bases and J 5 bases; bases outside gene matches: 11. CDR3 sequence (DNA): TGTGCCAGCAGCGCCGCAGTAGCGGGATACGACAATGAGCAGTTCTTC. Residues: CASSAAVAGYDNEQFF.

Here the CDR3 reads CASSFGGNSNQPQHF. In DNA, the CDR3 is TGTGCCAGCAGTTTTGGAGGGAATAGCAATCAGCCCCAGCATTTT. The genes are TRBV28 and TRBJ1-5; D not resolved. V gave up 3 bases and J gave up 0 bases, with 9 bases separating them. The CDR3 spans 15 residues. Germline values: CDR1 MDHEN, CDR2 SYDVKM.

Of note for this clone: Other DNA sequences within the sample encode an identical CDR3. The J gene is TRBJ2-1, the V gene TRBV12-5, with 7 nucleotides matching TRBD1. This CDR3 has 14 residues. Trimming took 1 base from V and 3 from J; bases not matched to a gene: 0. In germline, CDR1 is LGHNT, CDR2 FRNRAP. The CDR3 DNA is TGTGCTAGTGGTTTGGCAGGGGGCTACAATGAGCAGTTCTTC. It specifies CASGLAGGYNEQFF.

The chain recombines TRBV1 with TRBJ1-6. TRBV1 is designated a pseudogene. The CDR3 length is 14 residues. CDR3 bases: TGCACCAGCAGCCAAGCAGGGGAGGGTTCACCCCTCCACTTT. This translates into CTSSQAGEGSPLHF.

V usage is TRBV27 and J usage is TRBJ2-7; possible D gene TRBD1, 5 bases. CDR1 MNHEY and CDR2 SMNVEV come from the germline V gene (reference sequence). The CDR3 loop spans 13 amino acids. The V end was cut by 2 bases, the J end by 7 bases, with 12 bases between. Here the CDR3 reads CASSLGAGFEQYF. The CDR3 DNA sequence: TGTGCCAGCAGTTTAGGGGCAGGGTTTGAGCAGTACTTC.

The rearrangement joins TRBV9 to TRBJ1-2, with 8 bases aligning to TRBD1. The V gene's germline CDR1 is SGDLS and CDR2 YYNGEE. V gave up 0 bases and J gave up 4 bases; unmatched junction bases: 5. This CDR3 has 15 amino acids. CDR3: CASSVARGLGYGYTF. CDR3 in DNA: TGTGCCAGCAGCGTAGCCAGGGGGCTCGGCTATGGCTACACCTTC.

This chain joins TRBV5-5 and TRBJ1-2; 8 nucleotides line up with TRBD1. V shed 0 bases and J 4 bases; nucleotides not matched to a gene: 2. Germline V gives CDR1 SGHKS, CDR2 YYEKEE (reference sequence). The CDR3 spans 14 residues. The CDR3 coding sequence is TGTGCCAGCAGCTTGGACAGGGGGAGCTATGGCTACACCTTC. Translation gives CASSLDRGSYGYTF.

CDR3 loop: CASSYLTSGPQETQYF. CDR3 nucleotides: TGTGCCAGCAGTTACCTGACTAGCGGGCCCCAAGAGACCCAGTACTTC. The J gene is TRBJ2-5, the V gene TRBV6-6; TRBD2 matches at 10 bases. CDR3 length equals 16 residues. The germline V gene encodes CDR1 MNHNY and CDR2 SVGAGI (reference sequence). The trim removed 2 bases at V and 1 base at J, leaving 4 bases unmatched.

V and J are TRBV3-1 (or the pseudogene TRBV3-2) and TRBJ1-1; 7 nucleotides line up with TRBD1. The V segment lost 3 bases and the J segment 1 base; nucleotides outside the gene matches: 5. The CDR3 is 15 residues long. Germline V gene sequence: CDR1 LGHDT, CDR2 YNNKEL (reference sequence). The CDR3 is CASSHPNRGNTEAFF. For the CDR3, the DNA is TGTGCCAGCAGCCATCCGAACAGGGGGAACACTGAAGCTTTCTTT.

The V call is TRBV30, the J call TRBJ2-1; weak D call: TRBD2 (6 bases). The CDR3 is 15 amino acids. In germline, CDR1 is GTSNPN, CDR2 SVGIG (reference sequence). Trimming took off 0 bases at V and 2 bases at J, with 11 bases between the two ends. CDR3 region: CAWSVQSGPYNEQFF. CDR3 coding DNA: TGTGCCTGGAGTGTACAGAGCGGGCCCTACAATGAGCAGTTCTTC.

J is TRBJ1-1 and V is TRBV19; possible D gene TRBD1, 5 bases. The CDR3 has 13 residues. Germline V gene sequence: CDR1 LNHDA, CDR2 SQIVND (reference sequence). V was clipped by 5 bases and J by 3 bases, with 10 bases between them. The chain's CDR3 is CASSPTGYTEAFF. Here the CDR3 DNA reads TGTGCCAGTAGTCCAACAGGATACACTGAAGCTTTCTTT.

The V and J genes are TRBV7-8 and TRBJ1-1; no clear D. CDR3 length equals 16 residues. CDR1 is SGHVS, CDR2 FQNEAQ, per germline. V lost 1 base and J lost 3, with 15 bases in between. The CDR3 DNA reads TGTGCCAGCAGCTTAGAAATATTCGGTGGTGACACTGAAGCTTTCTTT. It codes for CASSLEIFGGDTEAFF.

The chain combines TRBV27 with TRBJ2-1, with TRBD2 identical over 10 bases. This CDR3 spans 15 amino acids. J was trimmed by 7 bases and V by 4 bases; bases with no gene match: 7. Germline loops: CDR1 MNHEY, CDR2 SMNVEV (reference sequence). CDR3 coding DNA: TGTGCCAGCAGTTCTCCGGGACTAGCGATTAATGAGCAGTTCTTC. Translated, it gives CASSSPGLAINEQFF.

V is TRBV11-2 and J is TRBJ1-1, with a weak D call TRBD1 (6 bases). There are 15 residues in the CDR3. The V end was cut by 7 bases, the J end by 1 base, with 16 bases between. Germline V CDR1 and CDR2: SGHAT, FQNNGV. As DNA, the CDR3 is TGTGCCAGCACCTCCCCGAGGGGGGGGAACACTGAAGCTTTCTTT. Residues: CASTSPRGGNTEAFF.

CDR3 nucleotides: TGTGCCTGGAGCTGGGACACTCGCTACGAGCAGTACTTC. Protein product: CAWSWDTRYEQYF. The rearrangement uses TRBV30 and TRBJ2-7; D is perhaps TRBD1 (6 bases). Germline lookup yields CDR1 GTSNPN and CDR2 SVGIG (reference sequence). CDR3 size: 13 residues. V lost 3 bases and J 3 bases, leaving 12 bases between the germline ends.

The chain is built from TRBV27 and TRBJ2-5; 8 bases are shared with TRBD1. The CDR3 runs 18 residues. Trimming at V came to 4 bases and at J to 1 base, leaving 14 bases not matched to a gene. Germline loops: CDR1 MNHEY, CDR2 SMNVEV (reference sequence). The CDR3 region is CASSSTGTGILFQETQYF. In DNA form, the CDR3 reads TGTGCCAGCAGTTCAACCGGGACAGGCATCCTTTTCCAAGAGACCCAGTACTTC.

V is TRBV6-1 and J is TRBJ2-5; perhaps TRBD2 as D (6 bases). Germline V gene sequence: CDR1 MNHNS, CDR2 SASEGT. This CDR3 region has 18 residues. Deletions cut 4 bases from V and 5 bases from J, with 26 bases between. This CDR3 is CASSGKGLAGGRGETQYF. The CDR3 DNA is TGTGCCAGCAGTGGAAAGGGGCTAGCCGGGGGACGGGGGGAGACCCAGTACTTC.

This clone appeared once. The V gene is TRBV24-1, the J gene TRBJ1-3; 7 positions agree with TRBD1. Germline CDR1 is KGHDR and CDR2 is SFDVKD. J lost 2 bases, V lost 4 bases, and 10 bases had no gene match. The CDR3 runs 17 residues. Here the CDR3 reads CATSDRGDSSAGNTIYF. The CDR3 region has the DNA TGTGCCACCAGTGACCGAGGGGACAGTTCGGCTGGAAACACCATATATTTT.

The chain employs TRBV18 and TRBJ1-2; D is ambiguous. Germline V gene lookup returns CDR1 KGHSH and CDR2 LQKENI. The CDR3 runs 13 residues. Trimming pared 2 bases from V and 0 bases from J, leaving 4 bases between. The CDR3: CASSPTANYGYTF. The DNA of the CDR3 is TGTGCCAGCTCACCAACAGCTAACTATGGCTACACCTTC.